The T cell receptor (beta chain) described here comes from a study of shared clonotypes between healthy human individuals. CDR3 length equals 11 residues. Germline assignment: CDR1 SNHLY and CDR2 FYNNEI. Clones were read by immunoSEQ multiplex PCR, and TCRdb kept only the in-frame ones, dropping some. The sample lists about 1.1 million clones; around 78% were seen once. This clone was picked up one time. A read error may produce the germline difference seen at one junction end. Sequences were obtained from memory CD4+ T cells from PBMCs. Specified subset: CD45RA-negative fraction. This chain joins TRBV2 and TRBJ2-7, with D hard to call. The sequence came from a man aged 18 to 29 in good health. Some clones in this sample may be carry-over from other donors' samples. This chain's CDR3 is CASSPSFEQYF. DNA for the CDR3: TGTGCCAGCAGTCCGTCCTTCGAGCAGTACTTC.